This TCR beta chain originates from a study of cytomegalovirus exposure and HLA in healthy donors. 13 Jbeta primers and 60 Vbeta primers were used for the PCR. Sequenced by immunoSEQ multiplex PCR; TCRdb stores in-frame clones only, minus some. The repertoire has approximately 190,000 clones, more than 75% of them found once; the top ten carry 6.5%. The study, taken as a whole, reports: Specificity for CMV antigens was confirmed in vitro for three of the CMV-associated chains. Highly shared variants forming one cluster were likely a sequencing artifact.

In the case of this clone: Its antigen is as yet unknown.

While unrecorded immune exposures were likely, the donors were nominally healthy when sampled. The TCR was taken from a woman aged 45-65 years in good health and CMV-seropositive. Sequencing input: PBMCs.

The CDR3 protein is CASSLGTGGDTQYF. The CDR3 region has the DNA TGTGCCAGCAGCTTAGGTACGGGTGGAGATACGCAGTATTTT. This chain joins TRBV11-2 and TRBJ2-3; D is ambiguous. CDR3 length equals 14 residues. Trimming cost V 1 base and J 5 bases, with 10 bases left between them. Germline V lookup: CDR1 SGHAT, CDR2 FQNNGV.